The source of this T cell receptor beta chain is a study of T-cell memory formation after mild COVID-19. Study-wide context: The TCR clusters were mostly specific to one donor.

Study conclusions and caveats: While clones contracting from day 15 to 85 were balanced between CD4 and CD8, later expanders leaned CD4+.

This clonotype turned up a few times. Antigen specificity is unknown. 5'RACE with constant-segment primers built TCRalpha and TCRbeta cDNA libraries with UMIs. TCRdb redid the calling of the 5' RACE reads with MiXCR, one entry per CDR3 protein. Of 350,000 to 450,000 distinct CDR3 sequences listed, about an eighth are singletons. V was trimmed by 2 bases and J by 9 bases, leaving 11 bases between them. Germline loops: CDR1 SGHAT, CDR2 FQNNGV. This CDR3 has 13 amino acids. The V call is TRBV11-2, the J call TRBJ2-1, with D perhaps matching TRBD1 (5 bases). The source of this sequence is a man younger than 30 who had mild COVID-19 (a few samples of this study predate the infection). Cell type and time point are not known. Sample: PBMCs or a T cell subset sorted from them (not recorded which). The CDR3 bases are TGTGCCAGCAGCTTAACGGACATAGGTGAGCAGTTCTTC. This gives the protein CASSLTDIGEQFF.